This TCR beta chain is drawn from a study of T cells after yellow fever vaccination. Study observations and caveats: Within FACS-sorted repertoires, abundant clonotypes contaminating from the bulk population could be present. Weaker, the secondary response had a peak occurring faster, on day 5 versus 15.

This clonotype was found many times. As yet, its antigen is unknown. TCRdb fed the 5' RACE reads into MiXCR, producing one record per CDR3 protein. The table has 160,000 or so distinct CDR3 sequences, approximately 6.8% seen once; the top ten hold 2.5%. CDR1 and CDR2 from the germline V gene are SGDLS and YYNGEE. The CDR3 consists of 16 residues. Trimming removed 4 bases at V and 1 base at J, with 18 bases between. The source is a man younger than 30 who received the YFV17D yellow fever vaccine. The input for sequencing was CD4+ T cells sorted from PBMCs, taken roughly 5 days after the first yellow fever vaccination. The V call is TRBV9, the J call TRBJ2-7, with a tentative D call TRBD1 (5 bases). This CDR3 is CASSFYRNPRSYEQYV. In nucleotides, the CDR3 is TGTGCCAGCAGCTTCTACAGGAACCCAAGGTCCTACGAGCAGTACGTC.